The T cell receptor (beta chain) under discussion was sequenced for a study of blood T cell repertoires in COVID-19. In the study overall: T cells, B-cell-depleted T cells, or PBMCs provided the cDNA or gDNA that served as material.

TCRdb's copy holds only in-frame clones and misses some; the assay was immunoSEQ multiplex PCR. The sample has some 120,000 clones, roughly 90% seen once. This clone was observed once. V was pared by 0 bases and J by 5 bases, with 13 bases between. Germline V lookup: CDR1 KGHDR, CDR2 SFDVKD. The CDR3 is 15 residues long. Sequenced: peripheral blood. The receptor's source is a man between 50 and 59 years old with acute or convalescent COVID-19. The rearrangement uses TRBV24-1 and TRBJ2-7, with D perhaps TRBD1 (6 bases). CDR3 region: CATSDLGAGADEQYF. The CDR3, as DNA: TGTGCCACCAGTGATTTGGGGGCAGGGGCCGACGAGCAGTACTTC.